These 31 T cell receptor beta chains came from one sample sequenced in a study of T cells in Graves' hyperthyroidism and ophthalmopathy. The source material, RNA transcripts, was used to amplify TCR beta CDR3 regions. HTBI primers were the set used in a first-round RT-PCR of the TCR CDR3. TCRdb passed the multiplex PCR reads through MiXCR, listing each CDR3 protein once. Seen here are about 500,000 distinct CDR3 sequences, around 50% observed once, and the top ten hold about two fifths. What was sequenced was peripheral blood or thyroid tissue (not recorded which). The receptors stem from an adult woman with Graves' disease, either hyperthyroidism or ophthalmopathy (not recorded which).

In this sample, this clonotype turned up many times. The chain carries TRBV20-1 and TRBJ2-7; D is possibly TRBD2 (5 bases). The germline V and J ends were trimmed by 3 bases and 2 bases, with 11 bases remaining between them. The CDR3 runs 13 residues. Germline CDR1 reads DFQATT; CDR2 reads SNEGSKA (reference sequence). The CDR3: CSASTSMAYEQYF. The CDR3, as DNA: TGCAGTGCTAGTACTAGTATGGCCTACGAGCAGTACTTC.

This clonotype has at least ten counts. The V and J genes are TRBV29-1 and TRBJ2-5; D might be TRBD2 (6 bases). The CDR3 contains 14 residues. The ends were cut back, 8 bases at V and 0 bases at J, with 16 bases in the middle. Germline CDR1 is SQVTM and CDR2 is ANQGSEA. The CDR3 loop is CSSRGGNNQETQYF. The DNA of the CDR3 is TGCAGCTCGAGAGGCGGGAATAACCAAGAGACCCAGTACTTC.

At least ten counts were recorded for this clonotype. The rearrangement joins TRBV3-1 to TRBJ1-1; D uncertain. The CDR3 has 14 residues. With 1 base removed from V and 1 base from J, the gap between germline ends came to 7 bases. Germline V lookup: CDR1 LGHDT, CDR2 YNNKEL (reference sequence). The CDR3 loop reads CASSQVQGNTEAFF. The CDR3 DNA reads TGTGCCAGCAGCCAAGTTCAAGGGAACACTGAAGCTTTCTTT.

The rearrangement links TRBV7-3 to TRBJ2-6, with D possibly TRBD1 on 6 matching bases. This CDR3 has 15 residues. V gave up 5 bases and J gave up 3 bases, with 11 bases separating them. Germline CDR1 is SGHTA and CDR2 is FQGTGA. In DNA form, the CDR3 reads TGTGCCAGCAGCGCGTCAGGGGTTGGGGCCAACGTCCTGACTTTC. This codes for CASSASGVGANVLTF.

In this sample, this clonotype turned up many times. The rearrangement joins TRBV20-1 to TRBJ1-1; D gene uncertain. Trimming pared 1 base from V and 10 bases from J, leaving 1 base between. Germline assignment: CDR1 DFQATT and CDR2 SNEGSKA (reference sequence). CDR3 length: 8 residues. The CDR3 sequence is CSARGAFF. In nucleotides, the CDR3 is TGCAGTGCTAGAGGAGCTTTCTTT.

This clonotype was detected a few times. The chain uses TRBV20-1 and TRBJ2-7, with 12 bases identical to TRBD1. V was pared by 5 bases and J by 7 bases, with 6 bases of the junction left unmatched. The CDR3 loop spans 13 amino acids. Germline values: CDR1 DFQATT, CDR2 SNEGSKA (reference sequence). CDR3 nucleotide sequence: TGCAGTGCTCCGGGACAGGGGGCGTCGGAGCAGTACTTC. Its protein is CSAPGQGASEQYF.

At least ten counts were recorded for this clonotype. The chain employs TRBV29-1 and TRBJ2-2; weak D call: TRBD2 (6 bases). The CDR3 is 15 amino acids. V dropped 5 bases and J dropped 0 bases, with 13 bases sitting between them. Germline lookup yields CDR1 SQVTM and CDR2 ANQGSEA. CDR3 coding DNA: TGCAGCGTTCGAGCGGGCTCTTCGAACACCGGGGAGCTGTTTTTT. This sequence encodes CSVRAGSSNTGELFF.

This clonotype was seen repeatedly, ten times or more. This rearrangement joins TRBV11-2 to TRBJ2-6; TRBD2 might be the D (6 bases). The germline V gene encodes CDR1 SGHAT and CDR2 FQNNGV. The length of the CDR3 is 19 residues. V lost 2 bases and J 1 base, leaving 18 bases between the germline ends. The CDR3 loop is CASSLRGGAALSGANVLTF. In DNA, the CDR3 is TGTGCCAGCAGCTTAAGGGGCGGGGCCGCCCTTTCTGGGGCCAACGTCCTGACTTTC.

A note on this clonotype: A junction boundary mismatches the germline segment, possibly from a read error. The chain recombines TRBV5-1 with TRBJ2-7; weak D call: TRBD2 (5 bases). From germline, CDR1 is SGHRS and CDR2 YFSETQ. This CDR3 has 14 amino acids. DNA for the CDR3: TGTGCCAGCAGCTTAATTGCGGGTTCCTACGAGCAGTACTTC. This gives the protein CASSLIAGSYEQYF.

V gene TRBV4-1 combines with J gene TRBJ2-7; a weak D match, TRBD2 (6 bases). The V end lost 4 bases, the J end lost 3 bases, and 19 bases lay between the germline ends. The CDR3 sequence is 16 residues long. Germline V gives CDR1 MGHRA, CDR2 YSYEKL. The CDR3 is CASSPSISGGIYEQYF. CDR3 in DNA: TGCGCCAGCAGCCCAAGTATATCCGGCGGGATCTACGAGCAGTACTTC.

The gene calls are TRBV6-6 and TRBJ2-7; TRBD2 might be the D (6 bases). The CDR3 sequence is 14 residues long. Germline CDR1 MNHNY, CDR2 SVGAGI (reference sequence). V was clipped by 6 bases and J by 0 bases, with 12 bases between them. The CDR3 loop is CASRLGGDSYEQYF. The CDR3 nucleotides read TGTGCCAGCAGGCTAGGCGGGGACTCCTACGAGCAGTACTTC.

Comment on this clonotype: A much larger clone differs by one base, so this may be a read error. No conserved phenylalanine or tryptophan ends this CDR3, so it is likely a read error. The chain employs TRBV7-9 and TRBJ1-2; 9 bases line up with TRBD1. The V gene's germline CDR1 is SEHNR and CDR2 FQNEAQ (reference sequence). This CDR3 region has 14 residues. The chain's CDR3 is CASSQGGQGGGYTL. The CDR3 DNA reads as TGCGCCAGCAGCCAAGGGGGACAGGGAGGAGGCTACACCCTC.

The genes are TRBV5-1 and TRBJ1-1; maybe TRBD1 (5 bases). V was shortened by 4 bases and J by 4 bases, with 17 bases between the two germline ends. The CDR3 has 15 amino acids. Germline CDR1 and CDR2: SGHRS and YFSETQ. The CDR3 loop reads CASSRGAPVGTEAFF. In DNA form, the CDR3 reads TGCGCCAGCAGCCGCGGGGCCCCGGTGGGCACTGAAGCTTTCTTT.

This clonotype was seen a few times. This rearrangement joins TRBV9 to TRBJ1-4; D unresolved. CDR3 length: 13 amino acids. Germline V gene lookup returns CDR1 SGDLS and CDR2 YYNGEE. The V end lost 4 bases, the J end lost 8 bases, and 12 bases lay between the germline ends. The CDR3 here is CASSPRMYEKLFF. The CDR3 nucleotides are TGTGCCAGCAGCCCGCGGATGTACGAAAAACTGTTTTTT.

This clonotype has ten or more counts. This rearrangement joins TRBV9 to TRBJ2-2; no clear D gene. Trimming removed 3 bases from V and 0 bases from J, with 9 bases in between. The CDR3 contains 15 residues. CDR1 and CDR2 (germline): SGDLS, YYNGEE. The CDR3: CASSAMISNTGELFF. The CDR3 DNA reads TGTGCCAGCAGCGCCATGATTTCGAACACCGGGGAGCTGTTTTTT.

This clonotype was detected many times. The chain couples TRBV4-1 to TRBJ1-4, with 8 positions matching TRBD1. Germline V CDR1 and CDR2: MGHRA, YSYEKL. There are 16 residues in the CDR3. Trimming took 2 bases from V and 4 from J; bases not matched to a gene: 6. CDR3 bases: TGCGCCAGCAGCCAAACAGGACAGGGCCGTAATGAAAAACTGTTTTTT. Its protein is CASSQTGQGRNEKLFF.

This clonotype was detected only a few times. This chain links TRBV10-2 with TRBJ2-7, with 8 bases aligning to TRBD2. The junction had 7 bases not matched to a gene; V was cut back by 8 bases and J by 4 bases. This CDR3 comprises 13 residues. Germline V gene lookup returns CDR1 WSHSY and CDR2 SAAADI. The CDR3, as DNA: TGCGCCAGCGCTGCGGGGGGCTTTTACGAGCAGTACTTC. This encodes CASAAGGFYEQYF.

The chain recombines TRBV7-2 with TRBJ2-5, with 7 bases identical to TRBD2. With 5 bases clipped from V and 2 bases from J, the junction kept 8 bases outside the gene matches. The CDR3 is 15 residues long. Germline V gene data show CDR1 as SGHTA and CDR2 as FQGNSA. The CDR3 region is CASSAGASGQETQYF. The CDR3, as DNA: TGTGCCAGCAGCGCCGGAGCTAGCGGACAAGAGACCCAGTACTTC.

This clonotype occurred many times. V usage is TRBV6-5 and J usage is TRBJ1-2; D is ambiguous. In germline, CDR1 is MNHEY, CDR2 SVGAGI. V was trimmed by 4 bases and J by 4 bases, leaving 16 bases between them. This CDR3 contains 15 residues. The CDR3, as DNA: TGTGCCAGCAGTTTGGAGGGAGCGGCTATCTATGGCTACACCTTC. It translates to CASSLEGAAIYGYTF.

The gene calls are TRBV15 and TRBJ2-5; possible D gene TRBD1, 6 bases. Germline V gives CDR1 LNHNV, CDR2 YYDKDF (reference sequence). The CDR3 totals 13 residues. The ends were cut back, 3 bases at V and 5 bases at J, with 10 bases in the middle. For the CDR3, the DNA is TGTGCCACCAGCAGGGGGGCTGGTGAGACCCAGTACTTC. This translates into CATSRGAGETQYF.

Note on this clonotype: A single base separates this from a much larger clone, so it may be a read error. This rearrangement joins TRBV28 to TRBJ1-2; 7 bases match TRBD1. The J segment lost 4 bases and the V segment lost 6 bases, leaving 5 bases of the junction unmatched. Germline CDR1 MDHEN, CDR2 SYDVKM. This CDR3 has 13 amino acids. The CDR3 sequence is CASRPGQVYGYTF. The CDR3, as DNA: TGTGCCAGCAGACCCGGACAGGTCTATGGCTACACCTTC.

J is TRBJ2-5 and V is TRBV10-1, with a possible D match to TRBD2 (5 bases). V lost 2 bases to trimming and J lost 1 base, with 11 bases between them. Germline V lookup: CDR1 WNHNN, CDR2 SYGVQD (reference sequence). The CDR3 is 15 amino acids. The CDR3 coding sequence is TGCGCCAGCAGTGAGCGTAGGAGGACCCAAGAGACCCAGTACTTC. Protein product: CASSERRRTQETQYF.

Here the CDR3 reads CSARERSGHYGYTF. In DNA form, the CDR3 reads TGCAGTGCTAGAGAACGGTCCGGACACTATGGCTACACCTTC. The genes are TRBV20-1 and TRBJ1-2; D remains unclear. CDR1 and CDR2 from the germline V gene are DFQATT and SNEGSKA (reference sequence). V dropped 0 bases and J dropped 3 bases, with 11 bases sitting between them. The CDR3 extends over 14 amino acids.

This chain connects TRBV5-1 to TRBJ1-2; possibly TRBD1 for D (6 bases). CDR3 length: 14 residues. Between the trimmed V and J ends, which lost 3 bases and 7 bases, there was a span of 16 bases. Germline assignment: CDR1 SGHRS and CDR2 YFSETQ. In nucleotides, the CDR3 is TGCGCCAGCAGCTCGACGAGGACAGTCCGTGGCTACACCTTC. This translates into CASSSTRTVRGYTF. Based on the CDR3 plus reference TRBV5-1 and TRBJ1-2, the full variable domain is KAGVTQTPRYLIKTRGQQVTLSCSPISGHRSVSWYQQTPGQGLQFLFEYFSETQRNKGNFPGRFSGRQFSNSRSEMNVSTLELGDSALYLCASSSTRTVRGYTFGSGTRLTVV.

This clonotype has ten or more counts. The chain uses TRBV20-1 and TRBJ2-5; D is ambiguous. The CDR3 extends over 12 amino acids. Trimming cost V 1 base and J 2 bases, with 5 bases left between them. Germline V CDR1 and CDR2: DFQATT, SNEGSKA (reference sequence). CDR3 bases: TGCAGTGCTAGAGGAGCTCAAGAGACCCAGTACTTC. It translates to CSARGAQETQYF.

V and J are TRBV29-1 and TRBJ1-1; D gene uncertain. The CDR3 is 14 residues long. V was pared by 4 bases and J by 5 bases, with 17 bases between. Germline CDR1 is SQVTM and CDR2 is ANQGSEA. The CDR3 loop is CSVGPAGERTEAFF. CDR3 sequence (DNA): TGCAGCGTTGGACCGGCTGGGGAGAGGACTGAAGCTTTCTTT.

V is TRBV24-1 and J is TRBJ2-7; maybe TRBD1 (6 bases). The length of the CDR3 is 15 residues. The V gene lost 3 bases and the J gene lost 5 bases, with 16 bases spanning the gap. The germline gives CDR1 KGHDR, CDR2 SFDVKD. The CDR3 is CATSDTYRDLHEQYF. DNA for the CDR3: TGTGCCACCAGTGATACCTACAGGGATCTCCACGAGCAGTACTTC.

Note on this clonotype: This may come from a read error, since a much larger clone is one base off. No conserved phenylalanine or tryptophan ends this CDR3, so it is likely a read error. This chain links TRBV20-1 with TRBJ2-7; 8 nucleotides agree with TRBD2. J gave up 1 base and V 0 bases, and 5 bases lay outside the gene matches. Germline CDR1 reads DFQATT; CDR2 reads SNEGSKA (reference sequence). The CDR3 has 15 residues. The CDR3, as DNA: TGCAGTGCTAGAGAACTAGCGGAAGGATCCTACGAGCAGTACCTC. Residues: CSARELAEGSYEQYL.

This clonotype occurred many times. The chain combines TRBV19 with TRBJ2-2; D is uncertain. The germline V and J ends were trimmed by 4 bases and 5 bases, with 20 bases remaining between them. Per germline, CDR1 LNHDA and CDR2 SQIVND (reference sequence). This CDR3 is 17 amino acids long. The CDR3 spells CASSRTLLLLGTGELFF. DNA for the CDR3: TGTGCCAGTAGTAGAACACTCCTGCTCTTGGGTACCGGGGAGCTGTTTTTT.

Details on this clonotype: A read error may produce the germline difference seen at one junction end. This chain links TRBV7-3 with TRBJ2-7, with unresolved D. This CDR3 is 14 amino acids long. The germline gives CDR1 SGHTA, CDR2 FQGTGA. CDR3 in DNA: TGTACCAGCAGCTTATCCAAGGGATCCTACGAGCAGTACTTC. It translates to CTSSLSKGSYEQYF.

This clonotype turned up a few times. The V call is TRBV2, the J call TRBJ2-5; the D is unclear. Trimming took 3 bases from V and 5 from J, leaving 7 bases between them. From germline, CDR1 is SNHLY and CDR2 FYNNEI. There are 12 residues in the CDR3. The CDR3 sequence is CASSDNNETQYF. CDR3 DNA: TGTGCCAGCAGTGATAACAACGAGACCCAGTACTTC. Complete variable domain (other parts from reference TRBV2 and TRBJ2-5): EPEVTQTPSHQVTQMGQEVILRCVPISNHLYFYWYRQILGQKVEFLVSFYNNEISEKSEIFDDQFSVERPDGSNFTLKIRSTKLEDSAMYFCASSDNNETQYFGPGTRLLVL.